This T cell receptor beta chain appears in the sequencing data of a study of metastatic and nonmetastatic thyroid tumors (dated by TCRdb to 2018 to 2021). Regarding the study in general: The researchers compared repertoires between peripheral blood samples and tumor or nodule tissue samples from patients with malignant or benign thyroid disease.

Results the study describes overall, beyond this receptor: TCR beta diversity was reported as significantly higher in malignant tumors than in benign nodules, in both blood and tumor samples.

About this clone: Its antigen remains undetermined. It has no much larger one-base neighbor in the sample; base qualities were not kept.

Receptor libraries were prepared by PCR. Sequenced on an Illumina HiSeq 4000. High-throughput sequencing was used to profile the TCR beta-chain CDR3 region of each patient. In the source study's methods: The researchers built a classifier to tell apart papillary thyroid cancer patients with distant metastasis, based on CDR3 differences among clinicopathological groups. To measure repertoire diversity the researchers used the Shannon index, while the Morisita-Horn index served to gauge how similar the tumor and blood repertoires were. TCRdb reran the public reads through fastp at Q25 and MiXCR, keeping productive beta chains. TCRdb's processing, not the authors', yielded these V and J calls. This sample is represented by about 20,000 clones; roughly 29% of them were singletons. The ten largest make up around 25% of the sample. The germline V gene specifies SNHLY as CDR1 and FYNNEI as CDR2. The CDR3 holds 14 amino acids from the cysteine to the phenylalanine. Left in the record is the CDR3 DNA by itself, 42 bases read in frame from the first base. The germline V and J ends show losses of 10 bases and 6 bases respectively, and no gene match explains 6 bases of the junction.

None of the patients had been given any treatment before thyroid surgery. Using T-cell receptor beta sequencing, the study looked back at clinical samples from patients collected from 2012 to 2018. The receptor comes from a male donor with papillary thyroid cancer or a benign thyroid nodule (not recorded which). Some clones in this sample may be carry-over from other donors' samples. Sequencing was done on a sample of tumor tissue. Recombination connected TRBV2 to TRBJ2-1; 13 central nucleotides agree with TRBD2. The CDR3: CATFGTSGINEQFF. The bases read TGTGCCACCTTCGGGACTAGCGGGATCAATGAGCAGTTCTTC.